This T cell receptor beta chain was documented in a study of technical replicates of blood from a few donors (dated by TCRdb to the late 2010s). For CDR1 and CDR2, the germline V gene lists SGDLS and YYNGEE. Taken from cysteine to phenylalanine, the CDR3 has 16 residues. Only CDR3 DNA is held: 48 bases, read in frame from base 1. V was cut back by 3 bases and J by 0 bases, leaving a gap of 14 bases between them. To note about this clone: This clone's antigen is unknown. The sample holds no much larger clone one base away, and base qualities are not on file.

The library was made by the immunoSEQ multiplex PCR assay. Entries here come from immuneACCESS through TCRdb and include only in-frame sequences with V and J called. Some clones fail to appear in such tables; in the studies checked, an unresolved V gene covers under half of the shortfall, and the cause of the remainder is unknown. The sample contains around 69,000 clones, approximately 96% of them found a single time. The ten largest clones add up to approximately 0.21% of the sample. The sample consisted of T cells isolated from PBMCs. This clonotype originated in a human donor in good health. The rearrangement joined TRBV9 to TRBJ2-3; the D region possibly corresponds to TRBD2 (6 bases align). In nucleotides, the sequence is TGTGCCAGCAGCGAGTTTAGCGGCCTTAGCACAGATACGCAGTATTTT. This encodes CASSEFSGLSTDTQYF.